Below, 12 T cell receptor beta chains from the same sample are listed, as sequenced in a study of blood T cell repertoires in COVID-19 (dated by TCRdb to 2020 to 2022). Preparation of the library involved the immunoSEQ multiplex PCR assay. The source is immuneACCESS, and TCRdb retained only in-frame sequences with V and J called. Part of the clones is not carried over; for the studies checked, unresolved V genes explain less than half of this, and the remainder is unexplained. The sample profile shows 200,000 to 250,000 clones; approximately 84% of them were found once. Jointly, the top ten make up 4% to 4.5% of the sample. The source material was peripheral blood. The receptors here all came from a man aged 45-65 years with acute or convalescent COVID-19.

The genes are TRBV18 and TRBJ2-1, with TRBD2 identical over 8 bases. J gave up 4 bases and V 0 bases, and 5 bases lay outside the gene matches. Germline values: CDR1 KGHSH, CDR2 LQKENI. This CDR3 region has 16 residues. In DNA, the CDR3 is TGTGCCAGCTCACCACCTACGGGGGGGAGATACAATGAGCAGTTCTTC. Protein sequence: CASSPPTGGRYNEQFF.

The chain has TRBV6-1 and TRBJ1-4, with D perhaps matching TRBD1 (6 bases). V was clipped by 2 bases and J by 6 bases, with 16 bases between them. CDR1 MNHNS and CDR2 SASEGT come from the germline V gene. This CDR3 contains 16 residues. In nucleotides, the CDR3 is TGTGCCAGCAGTGAACTGCGGACAGCCCTGGATGAAAAACTGTTTTTT. It yields the protein CASSELRTALDEKLFF.

This clone appeared a single time. The CDR3 DNA reads TGTGCCAGCAGCCCGGACAGGGGGCTGAACACCTTC. Its protein product is CASSPDRGLNTF. V is TRBV5-8 and J is TRBJ1-2; 11 bases are a match to TRBD1. Germline V gene sequence: CDR1 SGHTS, CDR2 YDEGEE. Trimming removed 4 bases from V and 12 bases from J; junction bases left unmatched: 5. The CDR3 length is 12 residues.

The chain has TRBV4-3 and TRBJ2-3; TRBD2 aligns across 9 bases. The CDR3 consists of 16 residues. Germline V lookup: CDR1 LGHNA, CDR2 YSLEER. Trimming cost V 1 base and J 2 bases; bases outside gene matches: 4. The CDR3 nucleotides read TGCGCCAGCAGCCAAGGCCCTAGCGGGAACACAGATACGCAGTATTTT. Its protein is CASSQGPSGNTDTQYF.

This CDR3 reads CASSPTSGRAEDEQFF. The CDR3 DNA is TGCGCCAGCAGCCCCACTAGCGGGAGGGCCGAGGATGAGCAGTTCTTC. V usage is TRBV5-1 and J usage is TRBJ2-1; 13 positions agree with TRBD2. CDR1 SGHRS and CDR2 YFSETQ come from the germline V gene. The CDR3 covers 16 residues. J lost 8 bases, V lost 4 bases, and 9 bases had no gene match.

The chain combines TRBV11-2 with TRBJ2-3; tentative D call: TRBD2 (6 bases). Trimming removed 0 bases at V and 6 bases at J, with 13 bases between. The CDR3 spans 15 residues. Germline V gene lookup returns CDR1 SGHAT and CDR2 FQNNGV. The CDR3 DNA follows: TGTGCCAGCAGCTTAGAGGCTAGCGTAGCCGATACGCAGTATTTT. Amino acid sequence: CASSLEASVADTQYF.

The chain links TRBV7-9 to TRBJ1-2, with 7 nucleotides matching TRBD1. Germline trimming cut 8 bases from V and 3 bases from J; bases unmatched to any gene: 9. Per the germline V gene, CDR1 is SEHNR and CDR2 is FQNEAQ (reference sequence). The CDR3 length is 14 residues. The CDR3 DNA reads as TGTGCCAGCCGGACGAAGGGGGCCGACTATGGCTACACCTTC. Translated: CASRTKGADYGYTF.

This chain links TRBV29-1 with TRBJ1-5, with 9 nucleotides matching TRBD1. J lost 4 bases, V lost 6 bases, and 10 bases had no gene match. CDR3 size: 15 residues. CDR1 and CDR2 (germline): SQVTM, ANQGSEA. CDR3 sequence reads: CSVIPGTGLNQPQHF. The CDR3 DNA reads TGCAGCGTCATCCCTGGGACAGGGCTAAATCAGCCCCAGCATTTT.

The chain joins TRBV5-1 to TRBJ1-1, with TRBD1 matching over 7 bases. Germline CDR1 reads SGHRS; CDR2 reads YFSETQ. The CDR3 spans 15 residues. The J segment lost 0 bases and the V segment lost 4 bases, leaving 6 bases of the junction unmatched. As DNA, the CDR3 is TGCGCCAGCAGCACGGACAGGCAGATGAACACTGAAGCTTTCTTT. The encoded protein is CASSTDRQMNTEAFF.

The V call is TRBV28, the J call TRBJ2-1; D unclear. Germline CDR1 and CDR2: MDHEN and SYDVKM. Trimming pared 3 bases from V and 5 bases from J, leaving 11 bases between. The CDR3 runs 14 residues. CDR3 sequence (DNA): TGTGCCAGCAGTTTTATCGGGTCGGACAATGAGCAGTTCTTC. It codes for CASSFIGSDNEQFF.

This chain connects TRBV6-5 to TRBJ2-2, with a tentative D call TRBD1 (5 bases). This CDR3 spans 14 amino acids. Trimming removed 0 bases from V and 6 bases from J, with 8 bases in between. CDR1 is MNHEY, CDR2 SVGAGI, per germline. The CDR3 bases are TGTGCCAGCAGTTACTCGAAGGGGTCCGGGGAGCTGTTTTTT. The encoded protein is CASSYSKGSGELFF.

The chain links TRBV9 to TRBJ2-7, with 7 bases lining up with TRBD2. Per the germline V gene, CDR1 is SGDLS and CDR2 is YYNGEE. This CDR3 is built from 14 residues. Trimming cost V 4 bases and J 7 bases; bases outside gene matches: 11. The CDR3 region has the DNA TGTGCCAGCAGCCAGACTAGCCCCACTGGAGAGCAGTACTTC. Its translation: CASSQTSPTGEQYF.